This TCR beta chain was captured by sequencing in a study of spatial heterogeneity in lung cancer. On the study more broadly: Detection consistently yielded more beta chains than alpha chains.

The CDR3 is made up of 15 amino acids. Germline V gene lookup returns CDR1 WSHSY and CDR2 SAAADI. Trimming took off 3 bases at V and 0 bases at J, with 11 bases between the two ends. In the library, each TCR cDNA molecule bore its own unique molecular identifier. TCRdb analysed the 5' RACE reads with MiXCR anew, one entry per CDR3 protein. In the table there are about 75,000 distinct CDR3 sequences, about an eighth of which are singletons. This clonotype was observed a few times. Its antigen is unknown. Regarding time point: sample taken at primary tumor resection. The authors sequenced whole RNA from tumor, nontumor lung or frozen PBMC without sorting. There were approximately 69 donors, all of them untreated patients with early-stage non-small cell lung cancer. Whole-study results and caveats: Ubiquitous expanded tumor TCRs surfaced in blood more at resection than they did at follow-up.

The receptor was isolated from a male donor with early-stage non-small cell lung cancer. Sequenced material: PBMCs, taken at surgery. The chain uses TRBV10-2 and TRBJ1-2; D is ambiguous. The CDR3 DNA is TGCGCCAGCAGTGATTCCGGGGATCCTAACTATGGCTACACCTTC. Its translation: CASSDSGDPNYGYTF.